The rows below give T cell receptor beta chains drawn from one sample of a study of breast tumors, draining lymph nodes, adjacent tissues. TCRdb re-derived calls from the multiplex PCR reads in MiXCR, one entry per CDR3 protein. The repertoire holds more than 250,000 distinct CDR3 sequences, with more than 30% as singletons. Sequencing was carried out using axillary lymph node tissue. These receptors were taken from a female donor with breast cancer. Some clones in this sample may be carry-over from other donors' samples. Each CDR3 is given without its conserved first and last residue. A D gene is named only where the DNA matches it firmly.

V	D	CDR3
TRBV7-9	.	ASSLGRGPQH
TRBV19	.	ASSIGGVAKNIQY
TRBV19	.	ASSISRQDTDTQY
TRBV2	TRBD1	ASGSTGAYQETQY
TRBV29-1	TRBD1	SVDKGQGLTNEKLF
TRBV24-1	TRBD1	ATSESTGSRSYEQY
TRBV12-3/TRBV12-4	.	ASSRRRDLNTEAF
TRBV12-3/TRBV12-4	.	ASSHGGSVRDNSPLH
TRBV11-2	TRBD1	ASSRTGGMISGNTIY
TRBV7-2	.	ASSLRESGELF
TRBV7-3	TRBD1	ASSLRQGGHNEQF
TRBV5-4	TRBD1	ASSPGQGRGNTIY
TRBV19	TRBD1	ASSTQGVNQPQH
TRBV12-3/TRBV12-4	.	ASSLHTADQPQH
TRBV7-8	TRBD1	ASRAGTANTGELF
TRBV4-2	.	ASSQGPGTFQETQY
TRBV18	TRBD1	ASSQQGTKNIQY
TRBV11-3	.	ASSLQNTEAF
TRBV27	.	ASSLRGENYGYT
TRBV7-9	.	ASSRSVGLMEETQY
TRBV12-3/TRBV12-4	.	ASSLARSPNTGELF
TRBV11-2	TRBD1	ASSSTGQGAGGYT
TRBV6-5	TRBD1	ASSYSGVGTGTDTQY
TRBV5-4	TRBD2	ASSLGLAGVTGELF
TRBV28	.	ARRGRNELPGQF
TRBV7-9	.	ASSPRGGKGYT
TRBV5-1	.	ASSLAGNLYNEQF
TRBV29-1	.	NVRLAGEGEH
TRBV12-3/TRBV12-4	TRBD1	ASTIGIRDRGYGYT
TRBV6-1	TRBD1	ASRDRGQSYEQY
TRBV15	.	ATSSVRGDANEKLF
TRBV7-8	TRBD1	ASSSAGTGVSPLH
TRBV5-1	TRBD2	ASSLTSGSGEQF
TRBV7-2	TRBD2	ASSWGLAGGNTGELF
TRBV19	TRBD2	ASSILAGGPVETQY
TRBV20-1	.	SASFLRASTDTQY
TRBV6-1	TRBD2	ASSDVGGPLAGPIPAGVETQY
TRBV7-3	.	ASSQDGGHSNIQY
TRBV20-1	.	SARDLAGPQETQY